The present TCR beta chain was sequenced within a study of beta chain features in type 1 diabetes. Study-level points and caveats: PCR may have favored shorter templates equally in patients and controls.

On this clone: The target antigen is unknown.

Expressed TCRB transcripts were sequenced after all isolated RNA was converted to cDNA. Sequencing was performed with immunoSEQ multiplex PCR; in TCRdb, only in-frame clones are kept and a portion is missing. Among about 140,000 clones listed, more than 9% were seen once. With 4 bases removed from V and 4 bases from J, the gap between germline ends came to 9 bases. Germline V gives CDR1 SGHRS, CDR2 YFSETQ. This CDR3 is 12 amino acids long. The TCR originated in a man aged 18 to 35 in good health. The chain links TRBV5-1 to TRBJ2-7, with TRBD1 as a possible D gene (5 bases). Sequences were obtained from naive CD4+ T cells from blood. The CDR3 DNA follows: TGCGCCAGCAGCCTGGACAAGTACGAGCAGTACTTC. This translates into CASSLDKYEQYF.